This T cell receptor beta chain was profiled in a study of shared clonotypes between healthy human individuals. As processed by the authors: From ImmunoSEQ came sequences covering only the junction and carrying no quality scores, so filtering differed. TCRdb's table, derived via immunoSEQ multiplex PCR, lists solely in-frame clones and lacks some. V and J calls and clone size are given by that table; D and trimming were obtained from the DNA. The table records 450,000 to 500,000 clones, roughly 80% of them present only once. CDR3 length equals 15 residues. V lost 1 base and J lost 2; bases outside the gene matches: 3. Germline V gene lookup returns CDR1 SGHRS and CDR2 YFSETQ. This clone occurred once.

The sample taken for sequencing was PBMCs. The chain links TRBV5-1 to TRBJ1-3; 7 nucleotides match TRBD1. The sequence derives from a middle-aged woman in good health. Some clones in this sample may be carry-over from other donors' samples. This CDR3 reads CASSLTGVPGNTIYF. As DNA, the CDR3 is TGCGCCAGCAGCTTGACAGGGGTTCCTGGAAACACCATATATTTT.